The 14 T cell receptor beta chains in this list originate from one sample, sequenced in a study of T-cell reconstitution after alpha-beta-depleted transplantation in children. A TCRbeta library incorporating unique molecular identifiers was prepared. Using its own MiXCR run on the PCR reads, TCRdb lists one record per CDR3 protein. The data contain over 400,000 distinct CDR3 sequences, about 40% of them singletons. The input for sequencing was PBMCs, taken before TCRalphabeta/CD19-depleted stem cell transplant. Every receptor here comes from a girl aged 2 to 10 with aplastic anemia, due to receive a stem cell transplant.

This rearrangement joins TRBV20-1 to TRBJ1-1; no definite D call. The CDR3 contains 13 residues. Germline lookup yields CDR1 DFQATT and CDR2 SNEGSKA (reference sequence). The V and J ends lost 3 bases and 0 bases respectively, with 8 bases between them. The CDR3 DNA is TGCAGTGCTAGGGCCGACTTGAACACTGAAGCTTTCTTT. Protein product: CSARADLNTEAFF.

J is TRBJ2-7 and V is TRBV20-1; 9 bases match TRBD1. With 3 bases clipped from V and 0 bases from J, the junction kept 6 bases outside the gene matches. Germline values: CDR1 DFQATT, CDR2 SNEGSKA (reference sequence). CDR3 length: 15 amino acids. This CDR3 reads CSASSGQGNSYEQYF. CDR3 bases: TGCAGTGCTAGCTCAGGACAGGGGAACTCCTACGAGCAGTACTTC.

This clonotype turned up a few times. This chain joins TRBV20-1 and TRBJ2-7; maybe TRBD2 (6 bases). This CDR3 comprises 14 residues. Germline V gene lookup returns CDR1 DFQATT and CDR2 SNEGSKA (reference sequence). V dropped 2 bases and J dropped 2 bases, with 13 bases sitting between them. This CDR3 is CSARKRDLPYEQYF. In DNA, the CDR3 is TGCAGTGCTAGAAAGAGGGACTTACCCTACGAGCAGTACTTC.

V usage is TRBV7-3 and J usage is TRBJ2-4; the D gene is possibly TRBD2 (7 bases). CDR3 length equals 19 residues. With 3 bases removed from V and 0 bases from J, the gap between germline ends came to 21 bases. Germline V gene data show CDR1 as SGHTA and CDR2 as FQGTGA. CDR3 amino acids: CASSFMRIGGPLAKNIQYF. DNA of the CDR3: TGTGCCAGCAGCTTTATGAGGATCGGGGGGCCCTTAGCCAAAAACATTCAGTACTTC.

This clonotype was seen more than once but under ten times. The chain combines TRBV6-1 with TRBJ2-7; 9 nucleotides align to TRBD2. CDR3 size: 16 residues. Germline CDR1 reads MNHNS; CDR2 reads SASEGT. V gave up 8 bases and J gave up 6 bases; unmatched junction bases: 17. The CDR3 here is CASGRGRGGRGSEQYF. CDR3 bases: TGTGCCAGCGGCCGGGGTAGGGGCGGGAGGGGTAGCGAGCAGTACTTC.

This clonotype has just a few counts. V and J are TRBV5-1 and TRBJ2-1; D may be TRBD2 (7 bases). The germline gives CDR1 SGHRS, CDR2 YFSETQ. The ends were cut back, 2 bases at V and 3 bases at J, with 21 bases in the middle. The CDR3 is 18 residues long. CDR3: CASSLIVSRGGDYNEQFF. The CDR3 DNA sequence: TGCGCCAGCAGCTTAATTGTTAGCAGGGGAGGGGACTACAATGAGCAGTTCTTC.

The chain has TRBV5-1 and TRBJ2-3; D perhaps matches TRBD2 (7 bases). Trimming pared 4 bases from V and 3 bases from J, leaving 15 bases between. The germline CDR1 and CDR2 sequences are SGHRS and YFSETQ. This CDR3 is built from 15 residues. The DNA of the CDR3 is TGCGCCAGCAGCAAAGAGGGGGGGCCTACAGATACGCAGTATTTT. Residues: CASSKEGGPTDTQYF.

The V gene is TRBV20-1, the J gene TRBJ1-1; D might be TRBD1 (5 bases). The CDR3 is 12 amino acids. Trimming stripped 5 bases from V and 1 base from J, with 8 bases between. In germline, CDR1 is DFQATT, CDR2 SNEGSKA (reference sequence). CDR3 DNA sequence: TGCAGTGCTTGGGACGGGAACACTGAAGCTTTCTTT. It is translated as CSAWDGNTEAFF.

This rearrangement joins TRBV19 to TRBJ1-1, with 7 bases that match TRBD1. The CDR3 has 18 amino acids. J lost 3 bases, V lost 4 bases, and 17 bases had no gene match. From germline, CDR1 is LNHDA and CDR2 SQIVND (reference sequence). The CDR3 nucleotides read TGTGCCAGTAGTACAGACAGGGCAATGGGAAAGAGAGACACTGAAGCTTTCTTT. Translating gives CASSTDRAMGKRDTEAFF.

A single count supports this clonotype. The genes are TRBV27 and TRBJ2-7; D is undetermined. The CDR3 extends over 15 amino acids. V was shortened by 2 bases and J by 5 bases, with 16 bases between the two germline ends. CDR1 MNHEY and CDR2 SMNVEV come from the germline V gene (reference sequence). Here the CDR3 DNA reads TGTGCCAGCAGTTTAATTAGGGCCCACTTCAACGAGCAGTACTTC. Amino acids: CASSLIRAHFNEQYF.

The chain employs TRBV4-1 and TRBJ2-5; 9 positions agree with TRBD1. CDR1 is MGHRA, CDR2 YSYEKL, per germline. The V and J ends lost 0 bases and 4 bases, in that order; junction bases with no gene match: 9. This CDR3 is 17 amino acids long. The CDR3 DNA reads as TGCGCCAGCAGCCAAGAGCCCCACACAGGGGGCGTAGAGACCCAGTACTTC. It is translated as CASSQEPHTGGVETQYF.

The rearrangement joins TRBV20-1 to TRBJ2-1; D might be TRBD1 (5 bases). Trimming shortened V by 5 bases and J by 4 bases, and 12 bases separated the two germline ends. Germline V CDR1 and CDR2: DFQATT, SNEGSKA (reference sequence). CDR3 length equals 13 residues. The CDR3 sequence: CSAVDIGYNEQFF. CDR3 coding DNA: TGCAGTGCTGTGGACATTGGTTACAATGAGCAGTTCTTC.

V and J are TRBV30 and TRBJ2-3; TRBD2 might be the D (6 bases). The CDR3 spans 13 residues. Looked up from germline, CDR1 is GTSNPN and CDR2 is SVGIG (reference sequence). The V and J ends lost 4 bases and 6 bases respectively, with 14 bases between them. This chain's CDR3 is CAWTEPGGDTQYF. CDR3 nucleotides: TGTGCCTGGACAGAACCTGGGGGGGATACGCAGTATTTT.

CDR3: CASRVGVGVATEAFF. CDR3 in DNA: TGTGCCAGCAGGGTAGGGGTCGGGGTAGCCACTGAAGCTTTCTTT. This chain joins TRBV12-3 or TRBV12-4 and TRBJ1-1, with D perhaps TRBD1 (5 bases). V was cut by 6 bases and J by 4 bases, with 18 bases left in between. The CDR3 extends over 15 amino acids.